This T cell receptor (beta chain) was retrieved from a study of cytomegalovirus exposure and HLA in healthy donors. Separation from the approximately 670-subject first cohort characterized the roughly 130-subject validation cohort, to which the donors belonged. The method was immunoSEQ multiplex PCR; TCRdb's version includes in-frame clones alone and lacks a portion of them. The table lists 140,000 to 150,000 clones, approximately 94% of them singletons. The TCR was taken from a young man in good health and CMV-seropositive. Sequenced input: PBMCs.

In DNA form, the CDR3 reads TGCAGCGTTGAAAAGGAGTCAGATAATACGCAGTATTTT. Its protein is CSVEKESDNTQYF. The chain combines TRBV29-1 with TRBJ2-3, with D unresolved. CDR1 and CDR2 (germline): SQVTM, ANQGSEA. The germline V and J ends were trimmed by 2 bases and 7 bases, with 13 bases remaining between them. The CDR3 covers 13 residues.